This T cell receptor (beta chain) came from a study of post-analysis software for immune sequencing data. Study-wide results and caveats: About 5 TRBV segments (TRBV5-6, TRBV5-1 and TRBV20-1 among them) occurred more frequently in patients than in controls. Batch-matched samples strongly co-clustered by F measure. Compared against controls, patients with multiple sclerosis displayed significantly lower normalized Chao1 diversity.

This clonotype has a count of ten or more. What it binds is not known. The authors incorporated unique molecular identifiers into the TCR beta cDNA libraries. Yield was approximately 500,000 cDNA molecules from approximately 0.91 to 9.4 million T cells. One entry per CDR3 protein, called by TCRdb with MiXCR from the PCR reads. The sample carries approximately 180,000 distinct CDR3 sequences, approximately 31% recorded once. V was trimmed by 7 bases and J by 10 bases, leaving 20 bases between them. Looked up from germline, CDR1 is SQVTM and CDR2 is ANQGSEA. The CDR3 is 13 amino acids. The V and J genes are TRBV29-1 and TRBJ2-1; tentatively, D is TRBD2 (6 bases). Sequences were obtained from blood. The clonotype originates from a girl aged 10 to 17 with multiple sclerosis. CDR3 residues: CSARRGKPSEQFF. CDR3 nucleotides: TGCAGCGCCCGGCGGGGTAAACCCTCGGAGCAGTTCTTC.